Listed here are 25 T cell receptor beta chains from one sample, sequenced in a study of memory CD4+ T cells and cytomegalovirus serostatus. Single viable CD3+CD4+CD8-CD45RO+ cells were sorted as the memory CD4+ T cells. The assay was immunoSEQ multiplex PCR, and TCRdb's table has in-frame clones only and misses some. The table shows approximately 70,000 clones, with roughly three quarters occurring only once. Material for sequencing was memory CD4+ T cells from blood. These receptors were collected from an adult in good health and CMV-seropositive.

The CDR3 protein is CASRGGTSGGSQYF. The CDR3 bases are TGTGCCAGCAGAGGAGGGACTAGCGGGGGGAGCCAGTACTTC. The V call is TRBV2, the J call TRBJ2-5, with 15 nucleotides matching TRBD2. The CDR3 totals 14 residues. Looked up from germline, CDR1 is SNHLY and CDR2 is FYNNEI. The junction had 6 bases not matched to a gene; V was cut back by 6 bases and J by 10 bases.

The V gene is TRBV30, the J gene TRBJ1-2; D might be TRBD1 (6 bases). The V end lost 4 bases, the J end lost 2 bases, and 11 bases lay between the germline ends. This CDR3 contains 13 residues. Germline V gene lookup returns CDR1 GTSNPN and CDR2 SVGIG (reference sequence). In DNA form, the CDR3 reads TGTGCCTGGAATCTGGGGGCAAACTATGGCTACACCTTC. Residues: CAWNLGANYGYTF.

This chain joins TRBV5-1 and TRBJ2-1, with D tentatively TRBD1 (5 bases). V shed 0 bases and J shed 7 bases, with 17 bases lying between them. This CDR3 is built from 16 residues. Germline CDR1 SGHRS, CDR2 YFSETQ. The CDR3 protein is CASSLESFRGQNEQFF. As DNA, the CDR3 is TGCGCCAGCAGCTTGGAATCGTTTAGGGGTCAGAATGAGCAGTTCTTC.

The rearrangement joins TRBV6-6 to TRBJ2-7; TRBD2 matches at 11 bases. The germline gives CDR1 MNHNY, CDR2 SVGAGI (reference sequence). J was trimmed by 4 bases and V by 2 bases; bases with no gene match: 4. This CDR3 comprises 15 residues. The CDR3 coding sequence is TGTGCCAGCAGTTACGGACTAGCGGGTATTTACGAGCAGTACTTC. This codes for CASSYGLAGIYEQYF.

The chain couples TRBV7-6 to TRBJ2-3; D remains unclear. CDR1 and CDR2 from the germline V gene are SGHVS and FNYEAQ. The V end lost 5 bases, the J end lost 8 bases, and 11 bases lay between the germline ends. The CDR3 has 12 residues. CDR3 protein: CASSPPGGTQYF. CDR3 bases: TGTGCCAGCAGCCCCCCGGGCGGTACGCAGTATTTT.

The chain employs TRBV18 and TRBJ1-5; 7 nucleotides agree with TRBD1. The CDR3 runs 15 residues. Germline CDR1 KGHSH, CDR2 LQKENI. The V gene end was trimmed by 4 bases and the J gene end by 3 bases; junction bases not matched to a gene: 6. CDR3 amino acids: CASSLSGQTNQPQHF. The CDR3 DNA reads TGTGCCAGCTCACTATCGGGACAGACCAATCAGCCCCAGCATTTT.

The CDR3 coding sequence is TGTGCCAGCAGTGTGGCCAGTAGACGCTATGGCTACACCTTC. Translating gives CASSVASRRYGYTF. The V gene is TRBV2, the J gene TRBJ1-2; D gene ambiguous. The germline gives CDR1 SNHLY, CDR2 FYNNEI. Trimming stripped 4 bases from V and 4 bases from J, with 13 bases between. This CDR3 is 14 amino acids long. The variable domain in full, with the rest retrieved from reference TRBV2 and TRBJ1-2, is EPEVTQTPSHQVTQMGQEVILRCVPISNHLYFYWYRQILGQKVEFLVSFYNNEISEKSEIFDDQFSVERPDGSNFTLKIRSTKLEDSAMYFCASSVASRRYGYTFGSGTRLTVV.

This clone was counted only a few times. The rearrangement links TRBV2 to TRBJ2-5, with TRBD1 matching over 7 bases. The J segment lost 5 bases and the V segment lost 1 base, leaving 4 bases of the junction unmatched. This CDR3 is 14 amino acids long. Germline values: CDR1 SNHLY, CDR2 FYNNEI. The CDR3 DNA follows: TGTGCCAGCAGTGAAGTGTTCAGGGGGGAGACCCAGTACTTC. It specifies CASSEVFRGETQYF.

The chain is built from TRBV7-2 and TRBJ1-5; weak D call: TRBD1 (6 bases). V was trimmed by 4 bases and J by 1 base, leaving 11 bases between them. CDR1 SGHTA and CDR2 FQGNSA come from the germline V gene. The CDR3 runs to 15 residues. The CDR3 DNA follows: TGTGCCAGCAGCTCCGCGACAGGAAGCAATCAGCCCCAGCATTTT. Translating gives CASSSATGSNQPQHF.

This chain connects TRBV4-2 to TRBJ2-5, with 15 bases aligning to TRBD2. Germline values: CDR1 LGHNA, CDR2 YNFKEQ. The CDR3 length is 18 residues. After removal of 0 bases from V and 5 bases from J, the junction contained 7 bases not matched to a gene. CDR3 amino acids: CASSQDGGGTSGRETQYF. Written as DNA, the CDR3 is TGTGCCAGCAGCCAAGACGGTGGAGGGACTAGCGGGAGGGAGACCCAGTACTTC.

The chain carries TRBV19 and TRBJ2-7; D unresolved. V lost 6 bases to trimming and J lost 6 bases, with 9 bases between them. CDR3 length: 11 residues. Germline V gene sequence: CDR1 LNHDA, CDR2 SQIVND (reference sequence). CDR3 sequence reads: CASRAGVEQYF. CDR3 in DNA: TGTGCCAGTAGAGCTGGCGTCGAGCAGTACTTC.

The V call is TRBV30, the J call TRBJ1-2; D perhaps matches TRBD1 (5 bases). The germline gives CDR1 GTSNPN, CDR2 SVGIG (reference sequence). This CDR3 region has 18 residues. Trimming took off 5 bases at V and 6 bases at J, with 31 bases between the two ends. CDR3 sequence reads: CAWVGLRRATTLGDGYTF. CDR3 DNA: TGTGCCTGGGTTGGATTACGCCGGGCTACCACCTTAGGGGATGGCTACACCTTC.

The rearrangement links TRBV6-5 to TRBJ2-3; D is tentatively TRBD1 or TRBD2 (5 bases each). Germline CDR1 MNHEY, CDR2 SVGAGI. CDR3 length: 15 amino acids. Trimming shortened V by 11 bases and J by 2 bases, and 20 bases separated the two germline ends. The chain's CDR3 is CASRKGSSVTDTQYF. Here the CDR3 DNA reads TGTGCCTCGCGGAAGGGGAGCTCTGTCACAGATACGCAGTATTTT.

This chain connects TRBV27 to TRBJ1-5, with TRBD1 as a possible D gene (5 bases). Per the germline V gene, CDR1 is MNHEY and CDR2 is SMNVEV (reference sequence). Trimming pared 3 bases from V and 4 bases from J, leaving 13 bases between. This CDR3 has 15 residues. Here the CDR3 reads CASSFQGVGNQPQHF. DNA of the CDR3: TGTGCCAGCAGTTTCCAGGGAGTCGGGAATCAGCCCCAGCATTTT.

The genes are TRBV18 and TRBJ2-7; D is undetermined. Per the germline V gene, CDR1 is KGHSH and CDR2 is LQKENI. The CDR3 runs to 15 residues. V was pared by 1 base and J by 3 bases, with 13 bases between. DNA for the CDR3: TGTGCCAGCTCACCACTCGGTCAGGTAGGCTACGAGCAGTACTTC. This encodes CASSPLGQVGYEQYF.

As DNA, the CDR3 is TGCGCCAGCAGCTCAAGAAAGACAGGCGGCGAGCAGTACTTC. This sequence encodes CASSSRKTGGEQYF. The rearrangement joins TRBV5-1 to TRBJ2-7; a weak D match, TRBD1 (6 bases). V lost 3 bases and J 6 bases, leaving 16 bases between the germline ends. The germline CDR1 and CDR2 sequences are SGHRS and YFSETQ. The CDR3 extends over 14 amino acids.

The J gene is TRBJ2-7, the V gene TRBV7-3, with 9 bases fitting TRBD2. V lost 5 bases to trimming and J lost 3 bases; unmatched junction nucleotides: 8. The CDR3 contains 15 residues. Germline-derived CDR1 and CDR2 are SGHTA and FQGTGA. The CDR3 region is CASSPALAGIYEQYF. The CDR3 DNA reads TGTGCCAGCAGCCCAGCCCTAGCGGGGATCTACGAGCAGTACTTC.

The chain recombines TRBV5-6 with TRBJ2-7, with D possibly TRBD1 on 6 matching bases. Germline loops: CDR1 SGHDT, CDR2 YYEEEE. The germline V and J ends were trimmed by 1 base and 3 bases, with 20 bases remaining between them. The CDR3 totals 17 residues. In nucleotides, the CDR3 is TGTGCCAGCAGCTTGTTATCTTGGGGACAAAAAAACTACGAGCAGTACTTC. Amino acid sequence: CASSLLSWGQKNYEQYF.

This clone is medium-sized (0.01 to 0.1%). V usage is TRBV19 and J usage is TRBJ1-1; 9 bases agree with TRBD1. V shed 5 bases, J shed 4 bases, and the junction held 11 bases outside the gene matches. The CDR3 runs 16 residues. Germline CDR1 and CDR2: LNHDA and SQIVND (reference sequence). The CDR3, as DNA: TGTGCCAGTAGTCGATGGACAGGGGAATGGGGCACTGAAGCTTTCTTT. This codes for CASSRWTGEWGTEAFF.

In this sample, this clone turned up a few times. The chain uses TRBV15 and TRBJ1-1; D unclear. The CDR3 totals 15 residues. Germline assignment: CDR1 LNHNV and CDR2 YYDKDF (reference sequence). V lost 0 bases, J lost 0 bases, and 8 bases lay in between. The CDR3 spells CATSRDRTVNTEAFF. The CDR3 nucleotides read TGTGCCACCAGCAGAGACCGCACAGTGAACACTGAAGCTTTCTTT.

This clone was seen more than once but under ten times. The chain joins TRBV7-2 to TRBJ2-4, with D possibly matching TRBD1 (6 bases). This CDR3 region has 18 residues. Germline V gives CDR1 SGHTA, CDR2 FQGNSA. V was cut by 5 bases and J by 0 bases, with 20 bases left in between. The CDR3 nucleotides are TGTGCCAGCAGCGAACAGGGTAGGAGTATGCGAGCCAAAAACATTCAGTACTTC. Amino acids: CASSEQGRSMRAKNIQYF.

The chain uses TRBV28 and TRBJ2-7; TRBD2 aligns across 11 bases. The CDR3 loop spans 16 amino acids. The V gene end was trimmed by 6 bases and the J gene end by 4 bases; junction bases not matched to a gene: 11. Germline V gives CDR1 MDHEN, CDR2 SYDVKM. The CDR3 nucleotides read TGTGCCAGCAGCCCCGTTACCGGGACTAGCGGATACGAGCAGTACTTC. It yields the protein CASSPVTGTSGYEQYF.

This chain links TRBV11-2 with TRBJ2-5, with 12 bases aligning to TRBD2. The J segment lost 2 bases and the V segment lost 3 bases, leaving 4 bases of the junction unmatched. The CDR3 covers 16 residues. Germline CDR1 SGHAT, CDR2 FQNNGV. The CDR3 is CASSFQGLAGQETQYF. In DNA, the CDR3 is TGTGCCAGCAGCTTCCAAGGACTAGCGGGACAAGAGACCCAGTACTTC.

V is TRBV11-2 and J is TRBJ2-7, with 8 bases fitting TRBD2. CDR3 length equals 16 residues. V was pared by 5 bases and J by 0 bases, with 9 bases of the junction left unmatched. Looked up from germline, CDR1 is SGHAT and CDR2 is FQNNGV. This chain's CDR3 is CASSPNAGGLSYEQYF. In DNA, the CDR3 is TGTGCCAGCAGCCCCAACGCGGGGGGACTCTCCTACGAGCAGTACTTC.

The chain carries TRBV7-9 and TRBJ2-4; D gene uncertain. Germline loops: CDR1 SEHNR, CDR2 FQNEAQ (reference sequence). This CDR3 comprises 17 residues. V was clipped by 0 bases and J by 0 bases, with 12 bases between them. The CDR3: CASSLAGHGLAKNIQYF. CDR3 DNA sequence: TGTGCCAGCAGCTTAGCGGGCCACGGGTTAGCCAAAAACATTCAGTACTTC.